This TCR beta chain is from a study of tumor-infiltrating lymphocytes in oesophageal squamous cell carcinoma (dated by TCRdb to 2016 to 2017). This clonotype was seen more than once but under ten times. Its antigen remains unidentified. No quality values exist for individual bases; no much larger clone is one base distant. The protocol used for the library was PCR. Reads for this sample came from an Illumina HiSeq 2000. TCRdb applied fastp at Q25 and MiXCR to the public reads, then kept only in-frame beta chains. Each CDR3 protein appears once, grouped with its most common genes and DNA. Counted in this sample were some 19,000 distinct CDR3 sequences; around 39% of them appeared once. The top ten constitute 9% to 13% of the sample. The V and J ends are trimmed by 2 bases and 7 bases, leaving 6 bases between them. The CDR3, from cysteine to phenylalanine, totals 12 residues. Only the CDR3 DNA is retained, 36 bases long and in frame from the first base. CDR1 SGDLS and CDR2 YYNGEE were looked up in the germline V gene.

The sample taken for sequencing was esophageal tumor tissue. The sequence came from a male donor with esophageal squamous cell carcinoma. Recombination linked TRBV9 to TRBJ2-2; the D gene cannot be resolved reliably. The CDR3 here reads CASSVPLGELFF. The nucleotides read TGTGCCAGCAGCGTGCCGCTCGGGGAGCTGTTTTTT.